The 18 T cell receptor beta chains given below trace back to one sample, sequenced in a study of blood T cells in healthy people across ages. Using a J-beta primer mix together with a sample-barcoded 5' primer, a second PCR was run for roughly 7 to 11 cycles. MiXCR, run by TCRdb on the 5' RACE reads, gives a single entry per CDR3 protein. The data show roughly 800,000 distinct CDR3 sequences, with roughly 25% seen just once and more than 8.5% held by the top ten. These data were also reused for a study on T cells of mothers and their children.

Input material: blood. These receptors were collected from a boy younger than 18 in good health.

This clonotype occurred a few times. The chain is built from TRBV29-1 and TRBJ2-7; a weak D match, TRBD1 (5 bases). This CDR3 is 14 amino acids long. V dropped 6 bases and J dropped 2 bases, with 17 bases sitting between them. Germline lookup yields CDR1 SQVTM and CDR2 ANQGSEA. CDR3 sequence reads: CSVPLGPDTYEQYF. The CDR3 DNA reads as TGCAGCGTCCCGTTGGGTCCGGACACCTACGAGCAGTACTTC.

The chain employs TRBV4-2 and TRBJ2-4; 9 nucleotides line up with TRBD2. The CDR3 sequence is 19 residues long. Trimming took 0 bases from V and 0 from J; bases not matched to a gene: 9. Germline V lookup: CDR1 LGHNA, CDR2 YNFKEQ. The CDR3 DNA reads TGTGCCAGCAGCCAAGAAGAGAGCGGGGGGACTATAGCCAAAAACATTCAGTACTTC. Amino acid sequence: CASSQEESGGTIAKNIQYF.

The CDR3 DNA is TGTGCCAGTTGCAGTCCCGGGACAGGGAGGTACGAGCAGTACTTC. Protein: CASCSPGTGRYEQYF. The chain uses TRBV28 and TRBJ2-7, with 9 bases aligning to TRBD1. The CDR3 is made up of 15 amino acids. In germline, CDR1 is MDHEN, CDR2 SYDVKM. The V gene end was trimmed by 9 bases and the J gene end by 4 bases; junction bases not matched to a gene: 13.

CDR3 sequence (DNA): TGTGCCAGCAGCTCGGGGCAGCAGTTCTTC. It specifies CASSSGQQFF. The V and J genes are TRBV6-2 or TRBV6-3 and TRBJ2-5, with D perhaps assigned TRBD1 or TRBD2 (5 bases each). The closer fit of TRBJ2-1 to the DNA end suggests the J call may be wrong. Germline V CDR1 and CDR2: MNHEY, SVGEGT. This CDR3 region has 10 residues.

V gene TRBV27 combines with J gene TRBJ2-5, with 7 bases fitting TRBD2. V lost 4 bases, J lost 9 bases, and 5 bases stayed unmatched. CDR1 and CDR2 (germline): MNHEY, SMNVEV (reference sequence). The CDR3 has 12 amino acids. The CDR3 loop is CASSSSGRAQYF. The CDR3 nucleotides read TGTGCCAGCAGTTCCTCTGGGAGGGCCCAGTACTTC.

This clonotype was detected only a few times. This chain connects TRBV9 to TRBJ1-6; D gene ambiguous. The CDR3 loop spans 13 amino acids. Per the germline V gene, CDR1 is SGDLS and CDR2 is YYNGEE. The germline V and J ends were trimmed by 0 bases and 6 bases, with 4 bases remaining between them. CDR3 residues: CASSVVGNSPLHF. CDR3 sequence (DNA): TGTGCCAGCAGCGTAGTGGGTAATTCACCCCTCCACTTT.

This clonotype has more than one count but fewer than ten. CDR3 nucleotide sequence: TGTGCCAGCAGCATCCAGACAGGGGGCAAAAACATTCAGTACTTC. It is translated as CASSIQTGGKNIQYF. The rearrangement links TRBV11-2 to TRBJ2-4, with 9 bases matching TRBD1. The CDR3 sequence is 15 residues long. Germline V CDR1 and CDR2: SGHAT, FQNNGV. V gave up 5 bases and J gave up 3 bases; unmatched junction bases: 5.

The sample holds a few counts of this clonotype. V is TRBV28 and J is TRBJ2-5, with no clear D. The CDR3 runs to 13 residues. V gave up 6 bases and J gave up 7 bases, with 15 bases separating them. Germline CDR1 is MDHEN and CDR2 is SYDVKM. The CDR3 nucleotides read TGTGCCAGCAGATGGGCCACCTCTGGGACCCAGTACTTC. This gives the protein CASRWATSGTQYF.

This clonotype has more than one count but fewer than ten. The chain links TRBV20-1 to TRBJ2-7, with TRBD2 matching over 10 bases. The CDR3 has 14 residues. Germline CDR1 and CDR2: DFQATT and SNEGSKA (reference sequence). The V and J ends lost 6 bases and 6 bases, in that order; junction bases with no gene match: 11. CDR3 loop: CSAPIPGLAFEQYF. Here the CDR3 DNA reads TGCAGTGCCCCGATTCCGGGACTAGCGTTCGAGCAGTACTTC.

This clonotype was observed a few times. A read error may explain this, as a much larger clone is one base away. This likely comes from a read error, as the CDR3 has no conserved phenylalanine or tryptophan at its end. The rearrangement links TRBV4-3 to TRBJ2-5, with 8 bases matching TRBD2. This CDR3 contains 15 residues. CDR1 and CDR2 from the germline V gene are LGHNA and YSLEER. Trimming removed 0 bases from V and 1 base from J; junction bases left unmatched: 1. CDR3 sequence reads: CASSQDRGGQETQYL. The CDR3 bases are TGCGCCAGCAGCCAAGATCGGGGGGGCCAAGAGACCCAGTACCTC.

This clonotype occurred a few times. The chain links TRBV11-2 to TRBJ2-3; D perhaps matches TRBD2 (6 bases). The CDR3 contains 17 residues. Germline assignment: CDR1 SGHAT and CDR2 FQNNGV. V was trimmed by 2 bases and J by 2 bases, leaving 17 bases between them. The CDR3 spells CASSLSGSGSPTDTQYF. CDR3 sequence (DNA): TGTGCCAGCAGCTTATCTGGTTCCGGGAGCCCCACAGATACGCAGTATTTT.

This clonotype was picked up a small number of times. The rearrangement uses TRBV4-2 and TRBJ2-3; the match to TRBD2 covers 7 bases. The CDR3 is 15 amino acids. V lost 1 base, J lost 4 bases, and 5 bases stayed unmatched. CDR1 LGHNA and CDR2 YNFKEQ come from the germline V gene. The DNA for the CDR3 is TGTGCCAGCAGCCAAGGGGTAGCGGGCCCAGATACGCAGTATTTT. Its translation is CASSQGVAGPDTQYF.

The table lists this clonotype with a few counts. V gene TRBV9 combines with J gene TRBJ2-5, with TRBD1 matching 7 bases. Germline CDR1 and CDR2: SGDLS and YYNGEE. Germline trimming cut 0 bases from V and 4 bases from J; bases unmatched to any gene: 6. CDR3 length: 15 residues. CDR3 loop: CASSVGVGTVETQYF. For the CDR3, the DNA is TGTGCCAGCAGCGTAGGTGTCGGGACAGTAGAGACCCAGTACTTC.

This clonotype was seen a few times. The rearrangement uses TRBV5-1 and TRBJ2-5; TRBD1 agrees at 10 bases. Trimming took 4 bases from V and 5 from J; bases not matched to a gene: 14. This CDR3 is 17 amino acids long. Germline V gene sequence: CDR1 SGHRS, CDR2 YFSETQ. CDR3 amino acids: CASSAGPGQGYRETQYF. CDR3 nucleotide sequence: TGCGCCAGCAGCGCCGGCCCGGGACAGGGGTACAGGGAGACCCAGTACTTC.

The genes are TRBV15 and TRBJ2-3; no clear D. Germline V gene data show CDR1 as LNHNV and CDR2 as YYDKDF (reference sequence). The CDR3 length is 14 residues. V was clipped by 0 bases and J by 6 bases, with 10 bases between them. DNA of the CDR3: TGTGCCACCAGCAGAGATCCCCGCGCTGATACGCAGTATTTT. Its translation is CATSRDPRADTQYF.

CDR3 region: CSAHLGSYNEQFF. The CDR3 coding sequence is TGCAGCGCCCACCTGGGGTCCTACAATGAGCAGTTCTTC. The chain employs TRBV29-1 and TRBJ2-1; D call uncertain. Germline V CDR1 and CDR2: SQVTM, ANQGSEA. V was clipped by 7 bases and J by 1 base, with 11 bases between them. This CDR3 comprises 13 residues.

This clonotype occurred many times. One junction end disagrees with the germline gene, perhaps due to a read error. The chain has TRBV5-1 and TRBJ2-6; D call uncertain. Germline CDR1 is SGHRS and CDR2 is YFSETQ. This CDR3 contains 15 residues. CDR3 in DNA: TGTGCCAGCAGCTTGGCCGGCTCTGGGGCCAACGTCCTGACTTTC. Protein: CASSLAGSGANVLTF.

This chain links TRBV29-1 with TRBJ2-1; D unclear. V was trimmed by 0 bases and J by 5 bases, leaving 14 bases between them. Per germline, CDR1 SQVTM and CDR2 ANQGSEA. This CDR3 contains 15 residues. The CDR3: CSVEEGWRLHNEQFF. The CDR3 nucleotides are TGCAGCGTTGAAGAAGGGTGGCGACTTCACAATGAGCAGTTCTTC.